This T cell receptor beta chain was identified during a study of shared clonotypes between healthy human individuals. Across the study: Three CD4 naive, three CD4 memory, two CD8 naive and one CD8 memory plate were used per donor.

TCRdb's table, derived via immunoSEQ multiplex PCR, lists solely in-frame clones and lacks some. Of under 1,100,000 clones detected, roughly 74% appear once; the ten largest clones hold under 0.8%. The origin of this receptor is a man aged 18 to 30 in good health. Some clones in this sample may be carry-over from other donors' samples. Sequencing was performed on memory CD4+ T cells from PBMCs. The subset is: CD45RA-negative fraction.

DNA for the CDR3: TGTGCCAGCAGCCCAAGCAATTTCCAAGAGACCCAGTACTTC. Protein product: CASSPSNFQETQYF. The chain joins TRBV7-8 to TRBJ2-5; D gene ambiguous. The CDR3 length is 14 residues. Trimming stripped 5 bases from V and 1 base from J, with 11 bases between. Germline values: CDR1 SGHVS, CDR2 FQNEAQ.